These 21 T cell receptor beta chains were sequenced from one sample in a study of cytomegalovirus exposure and HLA in healthy donors. Profiled with immunoSEQ multiplex PCR; TCRdb holds only in-frame clones, not every one. This sample yields about 78,000 clones, of which 90% to 96% are seen a single time; over 1.5% belongs to the top ten. Sample: PBMCs. These TCRs come from a man younger than 30 in good health and CMV-seropositive.

Points on this clone: The conserved final phenylalanine or tryptophan is absent from the CDR3, which likely points to a read error. The limits of the CDR3 on the DNA are not certain, so only TCRdb's listed CDR3 is given. This rearrangement joins TRBV29-1 to TRBJ1-2. The CDR3 totals 12 residues, both ends included. Germline V gene lookup returns CDR1 SQVTM and CDR2 ANQGSEA. CDR3 in amino acids: CSVEEGRQADAL.

The genes are TRBV5-1 and TRBJ2-5; the D is unclear. Trimming took 1 base from V and 0 from J, leaving 7 bases between them. Germline-derived CDR1 and CDR2 are SGHRS and YFSETQ. CDR3 length: 14 amino acids. CDR3 nucleotide sequence: TGCGCCAGCAGCTTGAACAGCAACCAAGAGACCCAGTACTTC. Its protein is CASSLNSNQETQYF.

The chain joins TRBV9 to TRBJ2-1; D unclear. Germline V gene sequence: CDR1 SGDLS, CDR2 YYNGEE. The CDR3 sequence is 17 residues long. Trimming pared 0 bases from V and 7 bases from J, leaving 20 bases between. Here the CDR3 DNA reads TGTGCCAGCAGCGTAGGGCGAGCGAATATTGGCTTGAATGAGCAGTTCTTC. As protein: CASSVGRANIGLNEQFF. The full variable domain, with the rest looked up from reference TRBV9 and TRBJ2-1, is DSGVTQTPKHLITATGQRVTLRCSPRSGDLSVYWYQQSLDQGLQFLIQYYNGEERAKGNILERFSAQQFPDLHSELNLSSLELGDSALYFCASSVGRANIGLNEQFFGPGTRLTVL.

The chain has TRBV10-3 and TRBJ2-1; D is unclear. In germline, CDR1 is ENHRY, CDR2 SYGVKD. The CDR3 runs to 12 residues. Trimming cost V 4 bases and J 3 bases, with 4 bases left between them. CDR3 coding DNA: TGTGCCATCAGTGGGCTCTACAATGAGCAGTTCTTC. This sequence encodes CAISGLYNEQFF.

The V and J genes are TRBV27 and TRBJ2-5; 13 nucleotides match TRBD2. The V gene's germline CDR1 is MNHEY and CDR2 SMNVEV (reference sequence). The CDR3 totals 15 residues. The trim removed 6 bases at V and 3 bases at J, leaving 4 bases unmatched. CDR3 DNA: TGTGCCAGCAGCCAGGGGACTAGCGGGAAAGAGACCCAGTACTTC. As protein: CASSQGTSGKETQYF.

This clone appeared a few times. The rearrangement links TRBV23-1 to TRBJ2-6, with 7 bases that match TRBD1. TRBV23-1 is identified as an open reading frame with a role that is uncertain. Trimming at V came to 3 bases and at J to 4 bases, leaving 9 bases not matched to a gene. The CDR3 is made up of 17 amino acids. CDR3 protein: CASSQEIPGQGANVLTF. The CDR3 DNA reads as TGCGCCAGCAGTCAGGAAATTCCGGGACAGGGGGCCAACGTCCTGACTTTC.

This chain joins TRBV7-6 and TRBJ1-3; no firm D call. Looked up from germline, CDR1 is SGHVS and CDR2 is FNYEAQ. Trimming stripped 5 bases from V and 3 bases from J, with 11 bases between. This CDR3 is 14 amino acids long. The chain's CDR3 is CASSGRVNGNTIYF. CDR3 DNA sequence: TGTGCCAGCAGCGGTCGGGTAAATGGAAACACCATATATTTT.

This clone was observed once. This chain uses TRBV28 with TRBJ2-5; D gene ambiguous. The germline gives CDR1 MDHEN, CDR2 SYDVKM. V lost 6 bases, J lost 3 bases, and 8 bases lay in between. The CDR3 has 12 residues. CDR3 sequence: CASRTSEETQYF. Written as DNA, the CDR3 is TGTGCCAGCAGGACATCCGAAGAGACCCAGTACTTC.

The chain joins TRBV27 to TRBJ2-7, with a possible D match to TRBD1 (6 bases). The CDR3 length is 13 residues. Germline loops: CDR1 MNHEY, CDR2 SMNVEV (reference sequence). Between the trimmed V and J ends, which lost 2 bases and 4 bases, there was a span of 9 bases. The CDR3 DNA reads as TGTGCCAGCAGTTTACAGGGGCCGTACGAGCAGTACTTC. Amino acid sequence: CASSLQGPYEQYF.

The chain couples TRBV4-1 to TRBJ2-7; no clear D gene. Looked up from germline, CDR1 is MGHRA and CDR2 is YSYEKL. The CDR3 has 15 amino acids. Trimming left V 3 bases short and J 0 bases short, with 12 bases between. CDR3 coding DNA: TGCGCCAGCAGCCATCTTATAGCCAGCTCCTACGAGCAGTACTTC. It codes for CASSHLIASSYEQYF.

This clone was seen a single time. V gene TRBV7-9 combines with J gene TRBJ2-3; tentatively, D is TRBD2 (5 bases). The V and J ends lost 4 bases and 8 bases respectively, with 10 bases between them. There are 12 residues in the CDR3. Germline V CDR1 and CDR2: SEHNR, FQNEAQ (reference sequence). The CDR3 DNA reads TGTGCCAGCAGCTCCGACCGGGGTACGCAGTATTTT. Its protein product is CASSSDRGTQYF.

The chain joins TRBV10-1 to TRBJ1-2, with D tentatively TRBD1 (6 bases). This CDR3 spans 15 amino acids. V was cut by 0 bases and J by 2 bases, with 10 bases left in between. Looked up from germline, CDR1 is WNHNN and CDR2 is SYGVQD (reference sequence). CDR3 protein: CASSESAQGNYGYTF. CDR3 DNA sequence: TGCGCCAGCAGTGAGTCGGCGCAGGGGAACTATGGCTACACCTTC.

This clone was recorded once. The V gene is TRBV10-3, the J gene TRBJ1-1; a weak D match, TRBD1 (5 bases). With 0 bases removed from V and 1 base from J, the gap between germline ends came to 12 bases. Germline V gene data show CDR1 as ENHRY and CDR2 as SYGVKD. The CDR3 is made up of 16 amino acids. The CDR3 coding sequence is TGTGCCATCAGTGAGTCCGGCAGACAGTCGAACACTGAAGCTTTCTTT. Translation: CAISESGRQSNTEAFF.

The rearrangement links TRBV27 to TRBJ2-2; D is perhaps TRBD2 (6 bases). Germline values: CDR1 MNHEY, CDR2 SMNVEV (reference sequence). V lost 3 bases, J lost 6 bases, and 20 bases lay in between. The CDR3 contains 17 residues. CDR3 sequence (DNA): TGTGCCAGCAGTTTTGGGGGGTACAGGAGTGGGGCCGGGGAGCTGTTTTTT. Amino acids: CASSFGGYRSGAGELFF.

In this sample, this clone turned up once. V is TRBV7-2 and J is TRBJ2-7; TRBD2 might be the D (5 bases). The CDR3 length is 14 residues. V gave up 0 bases and J gave up 4 bases, with 10 bases separating them. CDR1 is SGHTA and CDR2 is FQGNSA in the germline V gene. The CDR3 coding sequence is TGTGCCAGCAGCTTAGCCCCCGGGAAATACGAGCAGTACTTC. Translation gives CASSLAPGKYEQYF.

The chain is built from TRBV19 and TRBJ2-1; TRBD2 matches at 7 bases. Germline CDR1 is LNHDA and CDR2 is SQIVND (reference sequence). With 6 bases clipped from V and 1 base from J, the junction kept 3 bases outside the gene matches. CDR3 size: 14 residues. The DNA of the CDR3 is TGTGCCAGTAGGAATAGCGGGTCCTACAATGAGCAGTTCTTC. It codes for CASRNSGSYNEQFF.

The rearrangement joins TRBV4-1 to TRBJ2-3; 14 bases are shared with TRBD2. The V gene's germline CDR1 is MGHRA and CDR2 YSYEKL. The length of the CDR3 is 18 residues. Trimming took 6 bases from V and 2 from J; bases not matched to a gene: 10. The CDR3: CASRRGLAGVSITDTQYF. CDR3 bases: TGCGCCAGCAGACGGGGACTAGCGGGAGTGTCTATCACAGATACGCAGTATTTT.

The chain is built from TRBV28 and TRBJ2-7; D gene ambiguous. The germline V gene encodes CDR1 MDHEN and CDR2 SYDVKM. This CDR3 comprises 13 residues. V lost 0 bases to trimming and J lost 2 bases, with 5 bases between them. The CDR3 coding sequence is TGTGCCAGCAGTTTATGGAGTACCTACGAGCAGTACTTC. This gives the protein CASSLWSTYEQYF.

CDR3 bases: TGTGCCAGCAGCACGGACAGCCAAGCTAACTATGGCTACACCTTC. Translated, it gives CASSTDSQANYGYTF. The chain is built from TRBV5-5 and TRBJ1-2; a weak D match, TRBD1 (6 bases). The CDR3 spans 15 residues. The V end was cut by 4 bases, the J end by 0 bases, with 13 bases between. The germline CDR1 and CDR2 sequences are SGHKS and YYEKEE (reference sequence).

J is TRBJ2-7 and V is TRBV18, with a possible D match to TRBD2 (7 bases). V dropped 2 bases and J dropped 5 bases, with 13 bases sitting between them. The germline V gene encodes CDR1 KGHSH and CDR2 LQKENI. CDR3 length: 14 amino acids. The CDR3 region is CASSPDGGGNEQYF. The CDR3 DNA reads as TGTGCCAGCTCACCAGATGGGGGGGGCAACGAGCAGTACTTC.

The rearrangement uses TRBV5-1 and TRBJ1-3; 10 nucleotides match TRBD1. After removal of 0 bases from V and 3 bases from J, the junction contained 3 bases not matched to a gene. This CDR3 spans 16 amino acids. CDR1 is SGHRS and CDR2 is YFSETQ in the germline V gene. CDR3 DNA: TGCGCCAGCAGCTTGGACGGGACAGGGGTTGGAAACACCATATATTTT. It translates to CASSLDGTGVGNTIYF.